The present T cell receptor (beta chain) was sequenced within a study of CD8 T cells in Susac syndrome. The germline CDR1 and CDR2 sequences are SGHNT and YYREEE (reference sequence). Unmatched junction bases numbered 8, after V lost 3 bases and J lost 5 bases. CDR3 size: 15 residues. Reverse transcription of roughly 0.45 to 1 ug RNA was performed with random hexamers. TCRdb redid the calling of the immunoSEQ multiplex PCR reads with MiXCR, one entry per CDR3 protein. The sample comprises some 180,000 distinct CDR3 sequences, about 95% of which are singletons, and 0.085% to 0.11% rests with the top ten.

The sample was CD4+ T cells from PBMCs. The chain couples TRBV5-4 to TRBJ2-3; 8 bases line up with TRBD2. The sequence derives from a human donor in good health. This CDR3 reads CASSSLAGSQDTQYF. The CDR3 DNA is TGTGCCAGCAGCTCCTTAGCGGGATCACAAGATACGCAGTATTTT.